This T cell receptor (beta chain) stems from a study of T cells in Graves' hyperthyroidism and ophthalmopathy. RNA transcripts yielded amplified TCR beta CDR3 regions. A first-round RT-PCR of the TCR CDR3 used the HTBI primer set. Via MiXCR, TCRdb re-called the multiplex PCR reads, giving one row per CDR3 protein. The data hold about 600,000 distinct CDR3 sequences, with 12% to 15% observed a single time. Diagnosing involved the use of clinical symptoms, serum thyroxine and TRAb, thyroid ultrasound and orbital computed tomography. V was shortened by 0 bases and J by 1 base, with 13 bases between the two germline ends. The germline V gene encodes CDR1 SGDLS and CDR2 YYNGEE. This CDR3 is 16 amino acids long. This clonotype was counted only a few times.

The TCR comes from a woman in her late teens or twenties with Graves' ophthalmopathy. V is TRBV9 and J is TRBJ2-5; D is possibly TRBD2 (6 bases). What was sequenced was blood. The CDR3 here is CASSVGNSGGQETQYF. CDR3 bases: TGTGCCAGCAGCGTAGGCAATAGCGGAGGCCAAGAGACCCAGTACTTC. Full variable domain (missing parts from reference TRBV9 and TRBJ2-5): DSGVTQTPKHLITATGQRVTLRCSPRSGDLSVYWYQQSLDQGLQFLIQYYNGEERAKGNILERFSAQQFPDLHSELNLSSLELGDSALYFCASSVGNSGGQETQYFGPGTRLLVL.